A single sample is the source of the 23 T cell receptor beta chains below, sequenced in a study of Graves' ophthalmopathy and Graves' hyperthyroidism. The sequenced template was RNA, covering the TCR beta CDR3 region. Following a first-round RT-PCR that used HTBI primers, a second-round multiplex PCR was carried out. MiXCR was run by TCRdb on the multiplex PCR reads, yielding one entry per CDR3 protein. The table includes more than 1,000,000 distinct CDR3 sequences, less than 45% detected once. The source material was peripheral blood or thyroid tissue (not recorded which). Receptors originate from an adult man with Graves' hyperthyroidism.

This rearrangement joins TRBV7-9 to TRBJ1-1; 8 nucleotides agree with TRBD1. Germline CDR1 reads SEHNR; CDR2 reads FQNEAQ (reference sequence). The J segment lost 5 bases and the V segment lost 6 bases, leaving 8 bases of the junction unmatched. This CDR3 comprises 14 residues. The CDR3 spells CASRNRGVMTEAFF. In nucleotides, the CDR3 is TGTGCCAGCAGGAACAGGGGGGTTATGACTGAAGCTTTCTTT.

The rearrangement uses TRBV7-2 and TRBJ1-3, with D perhaps matching TRBD1 (5 bases). The V gene lost 5 bases and the J gene lost 8 bases, with 16 bases spanning the gap. The CDR3 covers 14 residues. The V gene's germline CDR1 is SGHTA and CDR2 FQGNSA. In DNA, the CDR3 is TGTGCCAGCAGCCCCAGCCTAGTAGGGGACACCATATATTTT. Amino acids: CASSPSLVGDTIYF.

The V and J genes are TRBV2 and TRBJ1-5; the D is unclear. Trimming cost V 2 bases and J 3 bases, with 8 bases left between them. CDR1 is SNHLY, CDR2 FYNNEI, per germline. The CDR3 runs 14 residues. CDR3 DNA sequence: TGTGCCAGCAGTGAACAGTTTCACAATCAGCCCCAGCATTTT. Translated, it gives CASSEQFHNQPQHF. Looking up the rest from reference TRBV2 and TRBJ1-5 gives the full variable domain: EPEVTQTPSHQVTQMGQEVILRCVPISNHLYFYWYRQILGQKVEFLVSFYNNEISEKSEIFDDQFSVERPDGSNFTLKIRSTKLEDSAMYFCASSEQFHNQPQHFGDGTRLSIL.

This chain uses TRBV10-3 with TRBJ2-5, with 10 bases that match TRBD1. The CDR3 contains 15 residues. The ends lost 3 bases at V and 0 bases at J; junction bases unmatched: 1. Germline CDR1 is ENHRY and CDR2 is SYGVKD. The CDR3 nucleotides are TGTGCCATCAGTGACGGGACAGGGGACCAAGAGACCCAGTACTTC. Its translation is CAISDGTGDQETQYF.

This clonotype was counted ten times or more. This chain links TRBV6-5 with TRBJ1-5; possible D gene TRBD1, 5 bases. V was cut by 2 bases and J by 6 bases, with 11 bases left in between. Germline V lookup: CDR1 MNHEY, CDR2 SVGAGI. CDR3 length: 14 residues. The CDR3 coding sequence is TGTGCCAGCAGTTACGACGGGGCGGGTCAGCCCCAGCATTTT. This codes for CASSYDGAGQPQHF.

This clonotype has at least ten counts. The chain uses TRBV11-2 and TRBJ1-2; D remains unclear. Germline values: CDR1 SGHAT, CDR2 FQNNGV. Between the trimmed V and J ends, which lost 5 bases and 6 bases, there was a span of 10 bases. The CDR3 totals 12 residues. The CDR3: CASSPTTDGYTF. The CDR3 DNA follows: TGTGCCAGCAGCCCGACGACGGATGGCTACACCTTC. The full variable domain, its missing parts supplied by reference TRBV11-2 and TRBJ1-2, is EAGVAQSPRYKIIEKRQSVAFWCNPISGHATLYWYQQILGQGPKLLIQFQNNGVVDDSQLPKDRFSAERLKGVDSTLKIQPAKLEDSAVYLCASSPTTDGYTFGSGTRLTVV.

This clonotype was counted a few times. This may come from a read error, since a much larger clone is one base off. The chain employs TRBV7-9 and TRBJ1-1; D gene ambiguous. V lost 6 bases and J 8 bases, leaving 13 bases between the germline ends. Germline V gene lookup returns CDR1 SEHNR and CDR2 FQNEAQ (reference sequence). The CDR3 contains 12 residues. DNA for the CDR3: TGTGCCAGCAGAGGACTCGAAGCAGAAGCTTTCTTT. Amino acids: CASRGLEAEAFF.

The chain is built from TRBV6-5 and TRBJ1-1; D not resolved. The germline V and J ends were trimmed by 6 bases and 4 bases, with 18 bases remaining between them. The CDR3 covers 15 residues. CDR1 and CDR2 (germline): MNHEY, SVGAGI. CDR3 sequence: CASSKPGGGRTEAFF. CDR3 DNA: TGTGCCAGCAGCAAACCCGGCGGCGGTCGCACTGAAGCTTTCTTT.

J is TRBJ1-3 and V is TRBV10-3; D is undetermined. Per the germline V gene, CDR1 is ENHRY and CDR2 is SYGVKD. The CDR3 is 11 amino acids. V was clipped by 6 bases and J by 8 bases, with 8 bases between them. CDR3 protein: CAIRNRDTIYF. In DNA form, the CDR3 reads TGTGCCATCAGGAACCGGGACACCATATATTTT.

The sample holds a few counts of this clonotype. The chain joins TRBV9 to TRBJ1-2; TRBD1 is a possible D gene (6 bases). Trimming left V 3 bases short and J 2 bases short, with 20 bases between. This CDR3 is 17 amino acids long. Germline-derived CDR1 and CDR2 are SGDLS and YYNGEE. The DNA of the CDR3 is TGTGCCAGCAGCGCCGGGGGGGGTACAGGGTCCAACTATGGCTACACCTTC. Its protein product is CASSAGGGTGSNYGYTF. Combining the CDR3 with reference TRBV9 and TRBJ1-2 gives the whole variable domain DSGVTQTPKHLITATGQRVTLRCSPRSGDLSVYWYQQSLDQGLQFLIQYYNGEERAKGNILERFSAQQFPDLHSELNLSSLELGDSALYFCASSAGGGTGSNYGYTFGSGTRLTVV.

This clonotype was counted many times. The chain carries TRBV7-2 and TRBJ2-5, with 8 nucleotides matching TRBD2. V lost 1 base, J lost 5 bases, and 6 bases stayed unmatched. The V gene's germline CDR1 is SGHTA and CDR2 FQGNSA. The CDR3 loop spans 15 amino acids. The CDR3 DNA follows: TGTGCCAGCAGCTTAGGCGGGAGGTTCGTTGAGACCCAGTACTTC. It encodes CASSLGGRFVETQYF.

Worth noting for this clonotype: Just one base apart from a much larger clone, this may be a read error. The rearrangement joins TRBV7-9 to TRBJ1-2; D call uncertain. Germline V CDR1 and CDR2: SEHNR, FQNEAQ (reference sequence). The CDR3 contains 12 residues. The CDR3 protein is CASSLLVGLWAF. CDR3 nucleotides: TGTGCCAGCAGCTTATTGGTCGGGTTGTGGGCCTTC. Full variable domain (missing parts from reference TRBV7-9 and TRBJ1-2): DTGVSQNPRHKITKRGQNVTFRCDPISEHNRLYWYRQTLGQGPEFLTYFQNEAQLEKSRLLSDRFSAERPKGSFSTLEIQRTEQGDSAMYLCASSLLVGLWAFGSGTRLTVV.

The chain is built from TRBV6-5 and TRBJ2-7; TRBD1 matches 7 bases. The germline gives CDR1 MNHEY, CDR2 SVGAGI. The CDR3 loop spans 13 amino acids. V lost 4 bases and J lost 6; bases outside the gene matches: 6. CDR3 DNA: TGTGCCAGCAGTTTTTTACAGGGGCGCGAGCAGTACTTC. Translating gives CASSFLQGREQYF.

This clonotype was recorded many times. The rearrangement uses TRBV20-1 and TRBJ1-5, with a tentative D call TRBD1 (5 bases). CDR3 length: 14 amino acids. CDR1 and CDR2 from the germline V gene are DFQATT and SNEGSKA (reference sequence). V was clipped by 6 bases and J by 3 bases, with 15 bases between them. CDR3 DNA: TGCAGTGCCGAAGGTTCAGGGATCAATCAGCCCCAGCATTTT. Its translation is CSAEGSGINQPQHF.

A remark on this clonotype: One end of the junction does not line up with germline, which may come from a read error. This chain connects TRBV10-3 to TRBJ2-5; D call uncertain. Looked up from germline, CDR1 is ENHRY and CDR2 is SYGVKD. The CDR3 sequence is 13 residues long. CDR3 in amino acids: CASSPTLVGTQYF. CDR3 nucleotides: TGTGCCAGCAGTCCCACCCTGGTCGGGACCCAGTACTTC.

The chain uses TRBV27 and TRBJ1-6; D is unclear. V lost 0 bases and J 7 bases, leaving 25 bases between the germline ends. This CDR3 comprises 20 residues. CDR1 and CDR2 from the germline V gene are MNHEY and SMNVEV (reference sequence). In DNA form, the CDR3 reads TGTGCCAGCAGTTTATCCAGGTCTCGTTACCCTGCCTTAGGAAATTCACCCCTCCACTTT. Protein product: CASSLSRSRYPALGNSPLHF.

This clonotype has a count of ten or more. V gene TRBV19 combines with J gene TRBJ2-5; D gene uncertain. Germline V gene sequence: CDR1 LNHDA, CDR2 SQIVND (reference sequence). This CDR3 is 13 amino acids long. Trimming left V 6 bases short and J 4 bases short, with 12 bases between. The CDR3 protein is CASRGHRGETQYF. The CDR3 DNA sequence: TGTGCCAGTAGGGGTCACCGCGGAGAGACCCAGTACTTC.

This clonotype appeared many times. This sequence joins TRBV12-3 or TRBV12-4 and TRBJ2-7, with D uncertain. CDR3 size: 13 residues. V shed 6 bases and J shed 4 bases, with 13 bases lying between them. This CDR3 reads CASSIPPNYEQYF. The CDR3 DNA is TGTGCCAGCAGCATCCCGCCCAATTACGAGCAGTACTTC.

Many counts were recorded for this clonotype. The chain is built from TRBV15 and TRBJ2-7; possible D gene TRBD2, 6 bases. CDR1 and CDR2 from the germline V gene are LNHNV and YYDKDF (reference sequence). This CDR3 spans 14 amino acids. V was shortened by 4 bases and J by 3 bases, with 13 bases between the two germline ends. In nucleotides, the CDR3 is TGTGCCACCAGCAATCCAGGAGGGTTCTACGAGCAGTACTTC. Encoded protein: CATSNPGGFYEQYF. Using reference TRBV15 and TRBJ2-7 for the parts outside the CDR3, the full variable domain is DAMVIQNPRYQVTQFGKPVTLSCSQTLNHNVMYWYQQKSSQAPKLLFHYYDKDFNNEADTPDNFQSRRPNTSFCFLDIRSPGLGDTAMYLCATSNPGGFYEQYFGPGTRLTVT.

Only a few counts were recorded for this clonotype. The CDR3 reads CASSQDHLGGSGETQYF. The CDR3 DNA sequence: TGTGCCAGCAGCCAAGATCACCTGGGGGGGTCGGGAGAGACCCAGTACTTC. This chain connects TRBV14 to TRBJ2-5; 7 bases align to TRBD2. Trimming at V came to 0 bases and at J to 4 bases, leaving 11 bases not matched to a gene. Germline V gene sequence: CDR1 SGHDN, CDR2 FVKESK. The CDR3 spans 17 residues.

This clonotype was counted at least ten times. The junction differs from germline at one of its ends, possibly a read error. The rearrangement uses TRBV5-1 and TRBJ1-2; 7 bases line up with TRBD1. Germline assignment: CDR1 SGHRS and CDR2 YFSETQ. The CDR3 has 15 amino acids. The DNA of the CDR3 is TGTGCCAGCAGCTTGGATTCAGGGGGACTCTATGGCTACACCTTC. It translates to CASSLDSGGLYGYTF.

V is TRBV9 and J is TRBJ2-6; D unresolved. Germline V gene data show CDR1 as SGDLS and CDR2 as YYNGEE. The CDR3 is 15 amino acids. Trimming pared 2 bases from V and 0 bases from J, leaving 6 bases between. The CDR3 spells CASSVQNSGANVLTF. For the CDR3, the DNA is TGTGCCAGCAGCGTTCAAAACTCTGGGGCCAACGTCCTGACTTTC.

A remark on this clonotype: This could be a read error, since a much larger clone is one nucleotide away. The CDR3 reads CAISSRQANEAFF. CDR3 DNA sequence: TGTGCCATCAGTTCCCGACAGGCCAATGAAGCTTTCTTT. V gene TRBV10-3 combines with J gene TRBJ1-1, with D maybe TRBD1 (6 bases). The CDR3 covers 13 residues. The germline gives CDR1 ENHRY, CDR2 SYGVKD. V gave up 5 bases and J gave up 7 bases, with 14 bases separating them.